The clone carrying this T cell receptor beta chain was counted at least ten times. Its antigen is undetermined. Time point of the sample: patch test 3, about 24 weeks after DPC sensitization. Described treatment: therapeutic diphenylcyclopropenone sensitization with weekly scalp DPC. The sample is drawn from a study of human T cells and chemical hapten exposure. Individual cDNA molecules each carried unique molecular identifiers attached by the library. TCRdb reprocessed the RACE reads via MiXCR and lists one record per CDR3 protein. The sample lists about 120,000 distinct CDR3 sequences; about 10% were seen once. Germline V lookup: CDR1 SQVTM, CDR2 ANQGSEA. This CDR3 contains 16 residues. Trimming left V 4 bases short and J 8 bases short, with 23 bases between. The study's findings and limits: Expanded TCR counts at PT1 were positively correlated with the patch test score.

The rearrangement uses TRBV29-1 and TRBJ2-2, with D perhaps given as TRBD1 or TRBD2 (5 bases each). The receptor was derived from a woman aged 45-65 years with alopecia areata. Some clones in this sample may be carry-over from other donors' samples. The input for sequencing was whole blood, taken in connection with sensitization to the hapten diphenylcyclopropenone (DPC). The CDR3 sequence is CSVVVTGRTPTGELFF. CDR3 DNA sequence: TGCAGCGTTGTAGTGACGGGACGGACACCCACAGGGGAGCTGTTTTTT.